This T cell receptor beta chain originates from a study of identifying expanded T cells in peripheral blood. Using immunoSEQ multiplex PCR, the repertoire was profiled, and TCRdb retains in-frame clones only, with some absent. The sample includes more than 50,000 clones, about 85% of them seen just once. Germline lookup yields CDR1 SGHTA and CDR2 FQGTGA. The trim removed 4 bases at V and 7 bases at J, leaving 3 bases unmatched. The CDR3 extends over 13 amino acids. This receptor was obtained from a person aged 18 to 75 in good health. Sequenced sample: blood. The rearrangement joins TRBV7-3 to TRBJ2-2; 7 bases fit TRBD1. The DNA of the CDR3 is TGTGCCAGCAGCTCACAGGGGAACGGGGAGCTGTTTTTT. This translates into CASSSQGNGELFF. The whole variable domain, filled in from reference TRBV7-3 and TRBJ2-2, reads GAGVSQTPSNKVTEKGKYVELRCDPISGHTALYWYRQSLGQGPEFLIYFQGTGAADDSGLPNDRFFAVRPEGSVSTLKIQRTERGDSAVYLCASSSQGNGELFFGEGSRLTVL.